This entry is about one T cell receptor (beta chain). What this receptor recognizes is not known. No much larger clone is present one base from it, and per-base qualities are unavailable. The data are from a study of technical replicates of blood from a handful of donors (dated by TCRdb to the late 2010s). Libraries were made using the immunoSEQ multiplex PCR assay. Not all clones reach the TCRdb copy of this immuneACCESS table, which keeps in-frame sequences only. Checked studies attribute under half of the gap to unresolved V genes and leave the rest unexplained. The sample yields tens of thousands of clones; roughly 96% were counted once. 0.26% of the sample is held by the ten biggest clonotypes. CDR1 and CDR2 are read off the germline V gene as SGHAT and FQNNGV. Trimming accounts for 1 base at V and 8 bases at J, while the number of junction bases matched to no gene is 12. Taken from cysteine to phenylalanine, the CDR3 has 17 residues. Only the CDR3 part of the read is kept: 51 bases, read in frame from the first base.

The receptor chain draws on TRBV11-2 and TRBJ2-1; TRBD2 aligns with 9 central bases. Sequencing used T cells isolated from PBMCs. This receptor was obtained from a human donor in good health. CDR3 region: CASSLAPSGRPPYEQFF. The DNA sequence is given as TGTGCCAGCAGCTTAGCCCCCAGCGGGAGGCCCCCATATGAGCAGTTCTTC.